A single sample gave rise to the 14 T cell receptor beta chains below, sequenced in a study of T-cell memory formation after mild COVID-19. TCRdb fed the 5' RACE reads into MiXCR, producing one record per CDR3 protein. The sample has about 360,000 distinct CDR3 sequences, approximately 15% seen once. Sample: PBMCs or a T cell subset sorted from them (not recorded which). All receptors come from a man between 18 and 35 years old who had mild COVID-19 (a few samples of this study predate the infection). Cell type and time point are not known.

This clonotype is a singleton in its sample. This rearrangement joins TRBV3-1 to TRBJ2-7; D is unclear. Germline loops: CDR1 LGHDT, CDR2 YNNKEL (reference sequence). The CDR3 covers 13 residues. V gave up 3 bases and J gave up 6 bases, with 12 bases separating them. CDR3 amino acids: CASSHSSSREQYF. CDR3 DNA: TGTGCCAGCAGCCATTCAAGCAGTCGCGAGCAGTACTTC.

The sample holds many counts of this clonotype. The genes are TRBV5-4 and TRBJ2-1; tentative D call: TRBD2 (6 bases). Looked up from germline, CDR1 is SGHNT and CDR2 is YYREEE (reference sequence). Trimming left V 2 bases short and J 7 bases short, with 10 bases between. The CDR3 length is 13 residues. The CDR3 protein is CASSLVGGNEQFF. CDR3 coding DNA: TGTGCCAGCAGCTTAGTCGGGGGTAATGAGCAGTTCTTC.

CDR3 in amino acids: CASSQDLQLTQYF. DNA of the CDR3: TGCGCCAGCAGCCAAGATCTGCAACTTACGCAGTATTTT. The chain recombines TRBV4-1 with TRBJ2-3; D gene unclear. Trimming removed 0 bases from V and 8 bases from J, with 9 bases in between. Germline CDR1 and CDR2: MGHRA and YSYEKL. This CDR3 contains 13 residues.

At least ten counts were recorded for this clonotype. V gene TRBV7-3 combines with J gene TRBJ2-1; the match to TRBD2 covers 9 bases. This CDR3 spans 15 amino acids. V shed 5 bases, J shed 4 bases, and the junction held 6 bases outside the gene matches. Germline V gene data show CDR1 as SGHTA and CDR2 as FQGTGA. The CDR3 sequence: CASSALAGAYNEQFF. In DNA, the CDR3 is TGTGCCAGCAGCGCGTTAGCGGGGGCTTACAATGAGCAGTTCTTC. Together with reference TRBV7-3 and TRBJ2-1, the CDR3 gives the full variable domain: GAGVSQTPSNKVTEKGKYVELRCDPISGHTALYWYRQSLGQGPEFLIYFQGTGAADDSGLPNDRFFAVRPEGSVSTLKIQRTERGDSAVYLCASSALAGAYNEQFFGPGTRLTVL.

This clonotype was observed a single time. The genes are TRBV5-1 and TRBJ1-1; D is undetermined. Germline lookup yields CDR1 SGHRS and CDR2 YFSETQ. The CDR3 is made up of 13 amino acids. V lost 4 bases and J lost 10, with 17 bases in between. CDR3 in DNA: TGCGCCAGCAGCGTGGACGCGGAGGTTATAGCTTTCTTT. Its protein is CASSVDAEVIAFF.

Ten or more counts support this clonotype. The chain employs TRBV29-1 and TRBJ2-7; a weak D match, TRBD2 (5 bases). CDR3 size: 12 residues. Germline loops: CDR1 SQVTM, CDR2 ANQGSEA. Trimming took 5 bases from V and 0 from J, leaving 8 bases between them. CDR3 in amino acids: CSVLGSSYEQYV. In nucleotides, the CDR3 is TGCAGCGTTTTGGGGAGCTCCTACGAGCAGTACGTC.

This sequence joins TRBV7-9 and TRBJ1-1; a possible D gene is TRBD1 (6 bases). V gave up 1 base and J gave up 4 bases, with 16 bases separating them. The V gene's germline CDR1 is SEHNR and CDR2 FQNEAQ (reference sequence). The CDR3 runs 16 residues. This CDR3 is CASSLDAGGASTEAFF. The CDR3 region has the DNA TGTGCCAGCAGCTTAGACGCGGGGGGGGCGAGCACTGAAGCTTTCTTT.

This sequence joins TRBV7-9 and TRBJ1-1, with D possibly matching TRBD1 (5 bases). CDR3 size: 15 residues. Between the trimmed V and J ends, which lost 2 bases and 1 base, there was a span of 11 bases. Looked up from germline, CDR1 is SEHNR and CDR2 is FQNEAQ (reference sequence). CDR3 coding DNA: TGTGCCAGCAGCTTAACGAATACAGGGAACACTGAAGCTTTCTTT. Residues: CASSLTNTGNTEAFF. Variable domain in full (rest from reference TRBV7-9 and TRBJ1-1): DTGVSQNPRHKITKRGQNVTFRCDPISEHNRLYWYRQTLGQGPEFLTYFQNEAQLEKSRLLSDRFSAERPKGSFSTLEIQRTEQGDSAMYLCASSLTNTGNTEAFFGQGTRLTVV.

This clonotype has at least ten counts. The V call is TRBV6-5, the J call TRBJ1-5, with D possibly being TRBD1 (5 bases). V lost 5 bases and J 7 bases, leaving 12 bases between the germline ends. Germline CDR1 MNHEY, CDR2 SVGAGI. The length of the CDR3 is 13 residues. CDR3 DNA sequence: TGTGCCAGCAGTACACATCGGGGGCAGCCCCAGCATTTT. This codes for CASSTHRGQPQHF.

In DNA, the CDR3 is TGCAGTGCTAATCCCGAATATAGCACAGATACGCAGTATTTT. This translates into CSANPEYSTDTQYF. The rearrangement uses TRBV20-1 and TRBJ2-3; no clear D. CDR1 is DFQATT, CDR2 SNEGSKA, per germline (reference sequence). The CDR3 loop spans 14 amino acids. Trimming took off 4 bases at V and 0 bases at J, with 11 bases between the two ends.

This clonotype was recorded a few times. CDR3 in amino acids: CASSRQSTGLNTEAFF. The CDR3 bases are TGTGCCAGCTCACGACAGTCCACAGGGCTGAACACTGAAGCTTTCTTT. The rearrangement joins TRBV18 to TRBJ1-1; D may be TRBD1 (6 bases). CDR3 length: 16 residues. Germline loops: CDR1 KGHSH, CDR2 LQKENI. Trimming removed 4 bases at V and 0 bases at J, with 15 bases between.

This clonotype has more than one count but fewer than ten. V usage is TRBV7-9 and J usage is TRBJ1-1; D may be TRBD1 (6 bases). CDR1 and CDR2 (germline): SEHNR, FQNEAQ (reference sequence). V was cut by 7 bases and J by 1 base, with 10 bases left in between. The CDR3 runs 13 residues. The CDR3 coding sequence is TGTGCCAGCATCAAACAGGGGAACACTGAAGCTTTCTTT. Encoded protein: CASIKQGNTEAFF.

The rearrangement uses TRBV7-2 and TRBJ2-5, with 14 bases lining up with TRBD2. The CDR3 is 17 amino acids. The germline V gene encodes CDR1 SGHTA and CDR2 FQGNSA. Trimming at V came to 5 bases and at J to 4 bases, leaving 9 bases not matched to a gene. The CDR3 bases are TGTGCCAGCAGCAGAGGGACTAGCGGGGGAGGTAGAGAGACCCAGTACTTC. It yields the protein CASSRGTSGGGRETQYF.

This chain connects TRBV5-1 to TRBJ1-4, with 7 bases aligning to TRBD1. The length of the CDR3 is 14 residues. Germline CDR1 is SGHRS and CDR2 is YFSETQ. Trimming at V came to 4 bases and at J to 5 bases, leaving 5 bases not matched to a gene. The CDR3 loop reads CASSAGQTNEKLFF. As DNA, the CDR3 is TGCGCCAGCAGCGCGGGACAGACAAATGAAAAACTGTTTTTT.